The table lists the clone carrying this TCR beta chain with many counts. Its antigen is unknown. Quantitative molecular-barcoded 5'-RACE generated the TCR beta libraries. MiXCR, run by TCRdb on the 5' RACE reads, gives a single entry per CDR3 protein. This table holds more than 650,000 distinct CDR3 sequences, approximately 12% found once. CDR1 is DFQATT, CDR2 SNEGSKA, per germline (reference sequence). This CDR3 spans 14 amino acids. Germline trimming cut 3 bases from V and 2 bases from J; bases unmatched to any gene: 5. The record originates from a study of CD8 T cells in ankylosing spondylitis. Study observations and caveats: Reported data indicate significant enrichment of disease-linked clones within matched ankylosing spondylitis synovial fluid. Characteristic of ankylosing spondylitis blood, it appeared, was a TCR beta motif comprising roughly eight highly homologous variants. The disease-linked clones had a CD8+ phenotype and low blood frequencies. In synovial fluid and blood from reactive arthritis, some motif variants were previously reported.

The receptor was isolated from a male donor with ankylosing spondylitis. The sequenced sample consisted of blood, either unsorted or a sorted T cell fraction (not recorded which). J is TRBJ2-3 and V is TRBV20-1; 7 bases fit TRBD2. In DNA, the CDR3 is TGCAGTGCTAGGAAGGGAGGGAACACAGATACGCAGTATTTT. Its translation: CSARKGGNTDTQYF.